This entry is about one T cell receptor (beta chain). What it recognizes is unknown. This sample was included in a study of stem cell transplantation in POMP-related autoinflammatory disease. Across the whole study: Hypothesis: faulty thymoproteasomes impair CD8+ T-cell selection, skewing TRB repertoires. DNA chimerism showed 100% graft donor engraftment of neutrophils and platelets through one year. Broader study findings: PRAID patients trended toward lower TRB diversity and higher clonality in all analyzed T-cell subsets. Fewer unique TRB V-J gene pairings were identified in patients with PRAID.

Using immunoSEQ multiplex PCR, the repertoire was profiled, and TCRdb retains in-frame clones only, with some absent. The sample includes tens of thousands of clones, more than 75% of them seen just once. Germline CDR1 reads MNHEY; CDR2 reads SVGAGI. Unmatched junction bases numbered 6, after V lost 5 bases and J lost 5 bases. The CDR3 length is 15 residues. Specimen: CD4+ T cells from PBMCs, collected after stem cell transplantation. The sequence was collected from a human patient with POMP-related autoinflammation and immune dysregulation (PRAID). Part of the T cells may come from the graft donor. This chain links TRBV6-5 with TRBJ2-1; TRBD2 matches at 10 bases. The CDR3 DNA follows: TGTGCCAGCAGTCGTTCTAGCGGGAGTCACAATGAGCAGTTCTTC. This encodes CASSRSSGSHNEQFF.